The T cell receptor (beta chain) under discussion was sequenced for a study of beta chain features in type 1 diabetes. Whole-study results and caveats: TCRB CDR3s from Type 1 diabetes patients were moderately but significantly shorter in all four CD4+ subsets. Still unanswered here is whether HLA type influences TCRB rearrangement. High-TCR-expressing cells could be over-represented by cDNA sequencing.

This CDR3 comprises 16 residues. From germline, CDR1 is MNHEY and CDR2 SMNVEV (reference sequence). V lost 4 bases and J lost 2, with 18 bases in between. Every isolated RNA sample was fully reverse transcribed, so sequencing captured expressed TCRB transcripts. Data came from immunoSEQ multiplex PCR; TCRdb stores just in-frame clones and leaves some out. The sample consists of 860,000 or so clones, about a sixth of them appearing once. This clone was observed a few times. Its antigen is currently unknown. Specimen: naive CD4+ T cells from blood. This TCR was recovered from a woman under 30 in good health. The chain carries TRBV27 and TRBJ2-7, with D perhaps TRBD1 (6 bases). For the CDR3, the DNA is TGTGCCAGCAGTTCCCGCGACAGGTTGCAGACCTACGAGCAGTACTTC. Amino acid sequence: CASSSRDRLQTYEQYF.